These 17 T cell receptor beta chains were all obtained from the same sample, sequenced in a study of blood T cells in healthy people across ages. Sample-barcoded 5' priming and a J-beta primer mix drove a second PCR of 7 to 11 cycles. Each CDR3 protein is one row after TCRdb ran MiXCR on the 5' RACE reads. The profile shows about 800,000 distinct CDR3 sequences, 58% of them singletons. The sequencing input was blood. The receptors stem from a man aged 25-40 years in good health.

This clonotype was found a few times. The chain links TRBV7-2 to TRBJ2-1; D ambiguous. The germline V and J ends were trimmed by 2 bases and 8 bases, with 4 bases remaining between them. The CDR3 is 11 amino acids. CDR1 is SGHTA and CDR2 is FQGNSA in the germline V gene. CDR3 protein: CASSLFYEQFF. The CDR3 nucleotides read TGTGCCAGCAGCTTATTCTATGAGCAGTTCTTC.

This chain links TRBV2 with TRBJ1-2; 7 nucleotides line up with TRBD1. The CDR3 contains 14 residues. After removal of 6 bases from V and 0 bases from J, the junction contained 4 bases not matched to a gene. Germline lookup yields CDR1 SNHLY and CDR2 FYNNEI. CDR3 bases: TGTGCCAGCAGCGCGACAGGGCCTAACTATGGCTACACCTTC. It codes for CASSATGPNYGYTF.

This clonotype was seen more than once but under ten times. This sequence joins TRBV7-8 and TRBJ2-7, with TRBD1 matching 8 bases. The CDR3 loop spans 15 amino acids. J was trimmed by 2 bases and V by 5 bases; bases with no gene match: 8. Germline V CDR1 and CDR2: SGHVS, FQNEAQ. This chain's CDR3 is CASSEGTGHTYEQYF. The CDR3 DNA follows: TGTGCCAGCAGCGAAGGGACAGGACATACCTACGAGCAGTACTTC.

V is TRBV6-2 or TRBV6-3 and J is TRBJ2-5; 7 bases map to TRBD1. The tail of the sequence fits TRBJ2-7 better, so the J call may be wrong. The CDR3 totals 17 residues. Germline V lookup: CDR1 MNHEY, CDR2 SVGEGT. This chain's CDR3 is CASYPSTVDRRSGEQYF. The CDR3 region has the DNA TGTGCCAGCTATCCTTCTACAGTGGACAGGCGCTCAGGCGAGCAGTACTTC.

V usage is TRBV2 and J usage is TRBJ2-7, with TRBD2 matching 8 bases. Trimming at V came to 3 bases and at J to 4 bases, leaving 5 bases not matched to a gene. The CDR3 runs to 14 residues. Germline V gives CDR1 SNHLY, CDR2 FYNNEI. The CDR3 sequence: CASSDSGGPYEQYF. The CDR3 nucleotides read TGTGCCAGCAGTGACTCGGGAGGGCCTTACGAGCAGTACTTC. Full variable domain (remainder filled in from reference TRBV2 and TRBJ2-7): EPEVTQTPSHQVTQMGQEVILRCVPISNHLYFYWYRQILGQKVEFLVSFYNNEISEKSEIFDDQFSVERPDGSNFTLKIRSTKLEDSAMYFCASSDSGGPYEQYFGPGTRLTVT.

This clonotype was counted ten times or more. V and J are TRBV20-1 and TRBJ1-2; D remains unclear. The V end lost 6 bases, the J end lost 3 bases, and 17 bases lay between the germline ends. The CDR3 length is 14 residues. CDR1 is DFQATT, CDR2 SNEGSKA, per germline (reference sequence). The CDR3 DNA follows: TGCAGTGCCCTCACGATCCAGGACCACTATGGCTACACCTTC. The encoded protein is CSALTIQDHYGYTF.

This clonotype was observed a few times. This rearrangement joins TRBV20-1 to TRBJ2-5; 7 positions agree with TRBD2. Per germline, CDR1 DFQATT and CDR2 SNEGSKA (reference sequence). The CDR3 covers 17 residues. The CDR3 protein is CSAWAGWLADFEETQYF. CDR3 DNA sequence: TGCAGCGCCTGGGCAGGGTGGCTAGCGGATTTCGAAGAGACCCAGTACTTC.

The chain is built from TRBV10-3 and TRBJ2-7; perhaps D is TRBD1 or TRBD2 (5 bases each). CDR1 and CDR2 from the germline V gene are ENHRY and SYGVKD. The CDR3 covers 14 residues. V was trimmed by 6 bases and J by 1 base, leaving 13 bases between them. The DNA for the CDR3 is TGTGCCATCAGCAGGGACCAAGGATCCTACGAGCAGTACTTC. Amino acid sequence: CAISRDQGSYEQYF.

In its sample, this clonotype was seen a few times. In DNA, the CDR3 is TGTGCCAGCAGTACTCCCGGGACAGGGGTCGGCGAGCAGTACTTC. This gives the protein CASSTPGTGVGEQYF. The chain has TRBV27 and TRBJ2-7; TRBD1 matches 10 bases. V was pared by 5 bases and J by 6 bases, with 10 bases of the junction left unmatched. The CDR3 runs 15 residues. The germline gives CDR1 MNHEY, CDR2 SMNVEV (reference sequence).

This clonotype has just one count. The chain has TRBV12-3 or TRBV12-4 and TRBJ1-2; D might be TRBD1 (6 bases). The CDR3 sequence is 17 residues long. Between the trimmed V and J ends, which lost 5 bases and 1 base, there was a span of 20 bases. CDR3 coding DNA: TGTGCCAGCAGTCACATCCCGACAGGAGCTATTAACTATGGCTACACCTTC. Translating gives CASSHIPTGAINYGYTF.

The rearrangement links TRBV27 to TRBJ1-5; tentative D call: TRBD1 (6 bases). The CDR3 contains 14 residues. The ends were cut back, 2 bases at V and 7 bases at J, with 12 bases in the middle. CDR1 is MNHEY, CDR2 SMNVEV, per germline (reference sequence). This chain's CDR3 is CASSLKTGRQPQHF. The CDR3 DNA sequence: TGTGCCAGCAGTTTAAAGACAGGAAGGCAGCCCCAGCATTTT.

The gene calls are TRBV10-3 and TRBJ1-2; tentatively, D is TRBD1 (6 bases). From germline, CDR1 is ENHRY and CDR2 SYGVKD. V was pared by 3 bases and J by 8 bases, with 22 bases between. The CDR3 consists of 16 residues. The CDR3 spells CAISEPTGRVDGGYTF. CDR3 bases: TGTGCCATCAGTGAACCTACAGGGCGAGTAGATGGAGGCTACACCTTC.

Worth noting for this clonotype: A read error may produce the germline difference seen at one junction end. The chain links TRBV12-3 or TRBV12-4 to TRBJ2-5, with TRBD1 matching over 7 bases. The CDR3 is made up of 12 amino acids. CDR3 coding DNA: TGTGCCTGCAGTCGACAGGGTCCAGAGCAGTACTTC. Amino acids: CACSRQGPEQYF.

The chain couples TRBV29-1 to TRBJ2-7; 8 bases are a match to TRBD1. Trimming took 1 base from V and 2 from J; bases not matched to a gene: 4. From germline, CDR1 is SQVTM and CDR2 ANQGSEA. The length of the CDR3 is 14 residues. The CDR3 DNA is TGCAGCGTTGAAGGGACAGGGAGGACCTACGAGCAGTACTTC. It is translated as CSVEGTGRTYEQYF.

This clonotype was seen only a few times. The chain has TRBV7-2 and TRBJ1-2; no clear D. CDR3 size: 15 residues. The V gene's germline CDR1 is SGHTA and CDR2 FQGNSA. V shed 0 bases and J shed 2 bases, with 10 bases lying between them. The CDR3 sequence is CASSLAGRKNYGYTF. CDR3 nucleotide sequence: TGTGCCAGCAGCTTAGCGGGCAGGAAAAACTATGGCTACACCTTC.

This clonotype was observed a handful of times. The rearrangement joins TRBV11-2 to TRBJ2-3; a weak D match, TRBD1 (5 bases). The CDR3 totals 13 residues. Trimming left V 2 bases short and J 6 bases short, with 9 bases between. Germline CDR1 SGHAT, CDR2 FQNNGV. As DNA, the CDR3 is TGTGCCAGCAGCTTATGGGCAGGGGATACGCAGTATTTT. It encodes CASSLWAGDTQYF. The full variable domain, in which reference TRBV11-2 and TRBJ2-3 provide the parts outside the CDR3, is EAGVAQSPRYKIIEKRQSVAFWCNPISGHATLYWYQQILGQGPKLLIQFQNNGVVDDSQLPKDRFSAERLKGVDSTLKIQPAKLEDSAVYLCASSLWAGDTQYFGPGTRLTVL.

There are a few counts of this clonotype. The rearrangement joins TRBV7-2 to TRBJ2-6; D uncertain. The CDR3 extends over 15 amino acids. Germline CDR1 SGHTA, CDR2 FQGNSA. V was shortened by 6 bases and J by 0 bases, with 9 bases between the two germline ends. CDR3 protein: CASRRRASGANVLTF. For the CDR3, the DNA is TGTGCCAGCAGGCGACGGGCCTCTGGGGCCAACGTCCTGACTTTC.